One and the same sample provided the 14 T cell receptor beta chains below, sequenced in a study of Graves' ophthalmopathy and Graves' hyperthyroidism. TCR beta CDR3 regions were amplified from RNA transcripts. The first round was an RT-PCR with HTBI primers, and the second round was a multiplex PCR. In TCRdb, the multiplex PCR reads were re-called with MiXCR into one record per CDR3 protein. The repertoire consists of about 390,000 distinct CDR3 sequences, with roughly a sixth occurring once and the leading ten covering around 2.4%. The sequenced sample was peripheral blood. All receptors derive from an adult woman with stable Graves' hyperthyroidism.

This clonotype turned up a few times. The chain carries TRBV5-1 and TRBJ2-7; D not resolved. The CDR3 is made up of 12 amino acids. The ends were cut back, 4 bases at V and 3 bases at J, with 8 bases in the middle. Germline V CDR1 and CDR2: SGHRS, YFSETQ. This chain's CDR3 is CASSKPDYEQYF. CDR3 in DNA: TGCGCCAGCAGCAAACCAGACTACGAGCAGTACTTC.

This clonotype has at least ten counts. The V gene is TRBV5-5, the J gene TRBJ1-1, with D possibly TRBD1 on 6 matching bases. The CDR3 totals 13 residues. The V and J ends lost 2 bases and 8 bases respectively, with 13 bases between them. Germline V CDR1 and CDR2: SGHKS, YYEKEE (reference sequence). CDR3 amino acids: CASSFRGGEEAFF. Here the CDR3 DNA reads TGTGCCAGCAGCTTCCGAGGGGGTGAGGAAGCTTTCTTT.

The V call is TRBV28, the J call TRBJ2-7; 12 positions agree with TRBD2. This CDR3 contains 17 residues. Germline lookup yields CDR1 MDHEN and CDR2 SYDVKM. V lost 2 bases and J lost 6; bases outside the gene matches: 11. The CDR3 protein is CASSLLAGGTGRAEQYF. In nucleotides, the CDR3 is TGTGCCAGCAGTTTACTAGCGGGAGGGACAGGGAGGGCCGAGCAGTACTTC.

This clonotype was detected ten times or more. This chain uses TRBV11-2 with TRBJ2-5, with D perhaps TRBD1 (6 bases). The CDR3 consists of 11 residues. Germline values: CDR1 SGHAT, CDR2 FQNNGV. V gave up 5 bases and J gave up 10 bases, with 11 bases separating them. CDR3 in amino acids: CASSTVRGQYF. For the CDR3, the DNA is TGTGCCAGCAGCACTGTCAGGGGCCAGTACTTC.

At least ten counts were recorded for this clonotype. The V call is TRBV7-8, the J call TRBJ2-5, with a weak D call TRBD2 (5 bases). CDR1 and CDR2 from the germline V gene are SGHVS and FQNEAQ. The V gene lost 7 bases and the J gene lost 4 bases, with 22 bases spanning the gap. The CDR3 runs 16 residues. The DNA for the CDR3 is TGTGCCAGCACTCGGAGAAGAGGGCTCGGGCGAGAGACCCAGTACTTC. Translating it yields CASTRRRGLGRETQYF.

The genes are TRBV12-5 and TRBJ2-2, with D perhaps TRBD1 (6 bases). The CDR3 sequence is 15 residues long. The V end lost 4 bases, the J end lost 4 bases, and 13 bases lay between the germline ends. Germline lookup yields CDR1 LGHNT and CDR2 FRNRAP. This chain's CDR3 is CASGSWTASTGELFF. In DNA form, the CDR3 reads TGTGCTAGTGGTTCCTGGACAGCCTCCACCGGGGAGCTGTTTTTT.

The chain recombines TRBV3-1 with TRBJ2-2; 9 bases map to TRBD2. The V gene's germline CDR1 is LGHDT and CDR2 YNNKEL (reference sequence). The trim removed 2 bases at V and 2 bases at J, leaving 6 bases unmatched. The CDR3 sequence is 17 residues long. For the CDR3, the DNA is TGTGCCAGCAGCCAATGGGCTAGCGGGACTAACACCGGGGAGCTGTTTTTT. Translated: CASSQWASGTNTGELFF.

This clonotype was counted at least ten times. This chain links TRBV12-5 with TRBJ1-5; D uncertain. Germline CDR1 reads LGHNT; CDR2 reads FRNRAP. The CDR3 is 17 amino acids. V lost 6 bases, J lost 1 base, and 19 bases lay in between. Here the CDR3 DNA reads TGTGCTAGTGGAACCAACCTGCAAAATGGGAGCAATCAGCCCCAGCATTTT. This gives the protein CASGTNLQNGSNQPQHF.

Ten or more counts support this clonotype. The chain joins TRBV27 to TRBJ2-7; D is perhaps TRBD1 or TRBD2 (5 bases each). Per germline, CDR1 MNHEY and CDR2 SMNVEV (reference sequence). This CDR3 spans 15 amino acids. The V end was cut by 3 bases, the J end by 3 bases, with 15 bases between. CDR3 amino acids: CASSFTRDRFYEQYF. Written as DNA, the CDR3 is TGTGCCAGCAGTTTTACTCGGGACCGCTTCTACGAGCAGTACTTC.

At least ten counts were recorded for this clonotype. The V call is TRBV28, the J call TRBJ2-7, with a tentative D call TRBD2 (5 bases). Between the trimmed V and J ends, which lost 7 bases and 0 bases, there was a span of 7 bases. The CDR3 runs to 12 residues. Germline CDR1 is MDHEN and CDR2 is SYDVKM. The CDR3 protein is CASISDSYEQYF. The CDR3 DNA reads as TGTGCCAGCATTAGCGACTCCTACGAGCAGTACTTC.

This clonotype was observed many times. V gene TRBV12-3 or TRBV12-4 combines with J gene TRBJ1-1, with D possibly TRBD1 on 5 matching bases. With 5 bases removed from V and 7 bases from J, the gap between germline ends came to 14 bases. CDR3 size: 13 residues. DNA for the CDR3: TGTGCCAGCAGTACCGCAGGGTTGGTTGAAGCTTTCTTT. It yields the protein CASSTAGLVEAFF.

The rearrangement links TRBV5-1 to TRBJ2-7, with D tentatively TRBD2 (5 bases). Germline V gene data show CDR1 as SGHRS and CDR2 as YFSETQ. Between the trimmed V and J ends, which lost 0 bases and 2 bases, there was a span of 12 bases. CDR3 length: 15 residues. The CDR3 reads CASSLEEAFPYEQYF. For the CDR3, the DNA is TGCGCCAGCAGCTTGGAGGAGGCATTCCCCTACGAGCAGTACTTC. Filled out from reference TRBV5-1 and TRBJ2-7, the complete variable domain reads KAGVTQTPRYLIKTRGQQVTLSCSPISGHRSVSWYQQTPGQGLQFLFEYFSETQRNKGNFPGRFSGRQFSNSRSEMNVSTLELGDSALYLCASSLEEAFPYEQYFGPGTRLTVT.

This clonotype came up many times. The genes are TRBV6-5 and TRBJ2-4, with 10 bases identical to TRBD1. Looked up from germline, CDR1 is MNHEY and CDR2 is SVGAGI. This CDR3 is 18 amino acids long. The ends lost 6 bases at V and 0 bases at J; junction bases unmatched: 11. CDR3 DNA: TGTGCCAGCAGAGTCGGGACAGGGGTAACCCTAGCCAAAAACATTCAGTACTTC. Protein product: CASRVGTGVTLAKNIQYF.

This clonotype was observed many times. DNA for the CDR3: TGCAGTGCCCGGACAGACTATGGCTACACCTTC. The encoded protein is CSARTDYGYTF. V and J are TRBV20-1 and TRBJ1-2; D is possibly TRBD1 (6 bases). Between the trimmed V and J ends, which lost 6 bases and 3 bases, there was a span of 8 bases. Per germline, CDR1 DFQATT and CDR2 SNEGSKA (reference sequence). The CDR3 has 11 amino acids.